This passage covers 2 T cell receptor beta chains from one sample sequenced in a study of cytomegalovirus exposure and HLA in healthy donors. PCR used 60 Vbeta primers and 13 Jbeta primers. Generated by immunoSEQ multiplex PCR, the TCRdb table keeps only in-frame clones and is missing some. Listed are 60,000 to 100,000 clones; approximately 4.3% falls within the top ten. Sequenced input: PBMCs. These receptors all stem from a man between 25 and 39 years old in good health and CMV-seronegative.

The chain uses TRBV5-1 and TRBJ1-1, with a tentative D call TRBD1 (6 bases). Per the germline V gene, CDR1 is SGHRS and CDR2 is YFSETQ. The CDR3 has 13 residues. The V and J ends lost 4 bases and 1 base respectively, with 8 bases between them. CDR3: CASSVRGNTEAFF. DNA for the CDR3: TGCGCCAGCAGCGTCAGGGGGAACACTGAAGCTTTCTTT.

The chain recombines TRBV4-2 with TRBJ2-1, with D maybe TRBD2 (5 bases). The V and J ends lost 0 bases and 2 bases respectively, with 11 bases between them. CDR3 length equals 16 residues. The germline V gene encodes CDR1 LGHNA and CDR2 YNFKEQ. CDR3 nucleotides: TGTGCCAGCAGCCAAGATAACAGCGGCCCCTACAATGAGCAGTTCTTC. Protein product: CASSQDNSGPYNEQFF.